The next 11 T cell receptor beta chains were all read from a single sample in a study of OX40 agonist ivuxolimab in advanced cancers. The library was generated by the immunoSEQ multiplex PCR assay. Drawn from immuneACCESS, this table holds only the in-frame rearrangements with V and J called that TCRdb kept. Clones are partly lost; checked studies trace under half to an unresolved V gene and leave the rest unexplained. Within this sample are approximately 26,000 clones, with roughly 87% of them counted one time only. About 16% of the sample is held by the ten biggest clonotypes. Sequenced here: CD4+ or CD8+ T cells sorted from blood, sampled in a trial of the OX40 agonist ivuxolimab. These receptors came from an adult with an advanced solid tumor such as melanoma, head and neck, liver or kidney cancer.

The rearrangement links TRBV19 to TRBJ2-7, with D perhaps matching TRBD2 (5 bases). CDR3 size: 13 residues. In germline, CDR1 is LNHDA, CDR2 SQIVND (reference sequence). Trimming took 6 bases from V and 3 from J, leaving 12 bases between them. The CDR3 DNA is TGTGCCAGTAGCCCGACTATATTCTACGAGCAGTACTTC. As protein: CASSPTIFYEQYF.

The chain has TRBV27 and TRBJ2-2, with D unresolved. The CDR3 runs 15 residues. Between the trimmed V and J ends, which lost 2 bases and 6 bases, there was a span of 13 bases. Germline CDR1 MNHEY, CDR2 SMNVEV (reference sequence). In DNA, the CDR3 is TGTGCCAGCAGTTTAAAATGGGTCGCGGCCGGGGAGCTGTTTTTT. As protein: CASSLKWVAAGELFF.

V and J are TRBV12-5 and TRBJ2-5; no definite D call. The germline gives CDR1 LGHNT, CDR2 FRNRAP. The CDR3 spans 12 residues. Deletions cut 8 bases from V and 2 bases from J, with 9 bases between. The CDR3 region is CASQEGQETQYF. CDR3 sequence (DNA): TGTGCTAGTCAGGAAGGTCAAGAGACCCAGTACTTC. The full variable domain, completed using reference TRBV12-5 and TRBJ2-5, is DARVTQTPRHKVTEMGQEVTMRCQPILGHNTVFWYRQTMMQGLELLAYFRNRAPLDDSGMPKDRFSAEMPDATLATLKIQPSEPRDSAVYFCASQEGQETQYFGPGTRLLVL.

CDR3 in DNA: TGCAGCGTGGAGACTAGCGGAACAGATACGCAGTATTTT. Encoded protein: CSVETSGTDTQYF. This chain joins TRBV29-1 and TRBJ2-3; 9 bases agree with TRBD2. V dropped 6 bases and J dropped 3; count of bases not matched to a gene: 4. Germline CDR1 is SQVTM and CDR2 is ANQGSEA. The CDR3 covers 13 residues.

This chain connects TRBV7-6 to TRBJ2-2, with D possibly being TRBD2 (5 bases). The CDR3 totals 15 residues. Germline assignment: CDR1 SGHVS and CDR2 FNYEAQ. The germline V and J ends were trimmed by 1 base and 7 bases, with 13 bases remaining between them. The chain's CDR3 is CASSLELGVDGELFF. The CDR3 DNA sequence: TGTGCCAGCAGCTTAGAGTTGGGAGTCGACGGGGAGCTGTTTTTT.

This sequence joins TRBV5-4 and TRBJ2-5; possible D gene TRBD1, 7 bases. The germline V gene has CDR1 SGHNT and CDR2 YYREEE (reference sequence). The CDR3 is 13 residues long. Trimming removed 4 bases at V and 12 bases at J, with 19 bases between. The CDR3 DNA reads TGTGCCAGCAGCCATTGGACAGGAGGGTTTGAGTACTTC. Translated: CASSHWTGGFEYF. Complete variable domain (other parts from reference TRBV5-4 and TRBJ2-5): ETGVTQSPTHLIKTRGQQVTLRCSSQSGHNTVSWYQQALGQGPQFIFQYYREEENGRGNFPPRFSGLQFPNYSSELNVNALELDDSALYLCASSHWTGGFEYFGPGTRLLVL.

V is TRBV7-9 and J is TRBJ2-1; D not resolved. V was pared by 5 bases and J by 9 bases, with 11 bases between. CDR3 size: 12 residues. Germline V gene lookup returns CDR1 SEHNR and CDR2 FQNEAQ (reference sequence). CDR3 bases: TGTGCCAGCAGCCTACGAGAAGGTGAGCAGTTCTTC. Encoded protein: CASSLREGEQFF.

V usage is TRBV18 and J usage is TRBJ2-1, with 7 bases lining up with TRBD1. CDR1 KGHSH and CDR2 LQKENI come from the germline V gene. J lost 2 bases, V lost 3 bases, and 7 bases had no gene match. The CDR3 length is 16 residues. CDR3 sequence (DNA): TGTGCCAGCTCACCCCCCGACAGGGCTGCCTACAATGAGCAGTTCTTC. It codes for CASSPPDRAAYNEQFF.

The rearrangement links TRBV30 to TRBJ2-6, with D perhaps matching TRBD2 (6 bases). This CDR3 is 14 amino acids long. V gave up 5 bases and J gave up 0 bases, with 8 bases separating them. Looked up from germline, CDR1 is GTSNPN and CDR2 is SVGIG (reference sequence). CDR3 region: CAWGGGSGANVLTF. CDR3 bases: TGTGCCTGGGGGGGAGGCTCTGGGGCCAACGTCCTGACTTTC.

This rearrangement joins TRBV9 to TRBJ1-5, with D possibly matching TRBD1 (5 bases). The CDR3 contains 15 residues. V dropped 0 bases and J dropped 5 bases, with 12 bases sitting between them. Per the germline V gene, CDR1 is SGDLS and CDR2 is YYNGEE. The CDR3 DNA is TGTGCCAGCAGCGTAGCAGGGAAGGGCGATCAGCCCCAGCATTTT. Residues: CASSVAGKGDQPQHF.

The chain recombines TRBV29-1 with TRBJ2-7, with a tentative D call TRBD1 (5 bases). Germline CDR1 SQVTM, CDR2 ANQGSEA. Trimming stripped 7 bases from V and 7 bases from J, with 17 bases between. The CDR3 totals 12 residues. CDR3 bases: TGCAGCGCCTACGACAGTCCCTGGGAGCAGTACTTC. The encoded protein is CSAYDSPWEQYF.